Below, 9 T cell receptor beta chains from the same sample are listed, as sequenced in a study of T cell responses to AZD1222 COVID-19 vaccine. TCRdb keeps only in-frame clones here, not all; method: immunoSEQ multiplex PCR. The table records around 170,000 clones, 91% of them present only once. The sample was peripheral blood, taken on day 0 of AZD1222 vaccination. All receptors derive from an adult in good health.

This chain joins TRBV18 and TRBJ2-6; D not certain. The length of the CDR3 is 13 residues. The germline CDR1 and CDR2 sequences are KGHSH and LQKENI. Trimming cost V 3 bases and J 4 bases, with 4 bases left between them. CDR3 in amino acids: CASSPGGANVLTF. For the CDR3, the DNA is TGTGCCAGCTCACCGGGGGGGGCCAACGTCCTGACTTTC.

The V call is TRBV19, the J call TRBJ2-1; 7 bases align to TRBD2. In germline, CDR1 is LNHDA, CDR2 SQIVND (reference sequence). The trim removed 1 base at V and 4 bases at J, leaving 4 bases unmatched. The CDR3 runs to 15 residues. DNA of the CDR3: TGTGCCAGTAGTATAGGGCTAGCGGTTTACAATGAGCAGTTCTTC. Protein: CASSIGLAVYNEQFF.

Only one count was recorded for this clone. The rearrangement uses TRBV13 and TRBJ2-2; D possibly uses TRBD1 or TRBD2 (5 bases each). V was clipped by 4 bases and J by 1 base, with 19 bases between them. There are 18 residues in the CDR3. From germline, CDR1 is PRHDT and CDR2 FYEKMQ (reference sequence). The CDR3: CASSYGLTGTENTGELFF. In DNA, the CDR3 is TGTGCCAGCAGCTATGGCCTCACGGGGACGGAGAACACCGGGGAGCTGTTTTTT.

The rearrangement joins TRBV5-1 to TRBJ2-7; 11 bases are shared with TRBD1. CDR3 length: 14 residues. CDR1 and CDR2 (germline): SGHRS, YFSETQ. Unmatched junction bases numbered 5, after V lost 3 bases and J lost 6 bases. As DNA, the CDR3 is TGCGCCAGCAGCTCTGGACAGGGGGCGGTCGAGCAGTACTTC. This sequence encodes CASSSGQGAVEQYF.

The rearrangement uses TRBV9 and TRBJ2-1, with 9 positions matching TRBD2. V dropped 0 bases and J dropped 9; count of bases not matched to a gene: 10. The CDR3 spans 16 residues. Looked up from germline, CDR1 is SGDLS and CDR2 is YYNGEE. The CDR3 spells CASSVGSSGSGSEQFF. CDR3 sequence (DNA): TGTGCCAGCAGCGTAGGTAGTAGCGGGAGCGGGAGTGAGCAGTTCTTC.

The gene calls are TRBV3-1 (or the pseudogene TRBV3-2) and TRBJ2-7, with no clear D. CDR1 is LGHDT and CDR2 is YNNKEL in the germline V gene (reference sequence). The CDR3 length is 12 residues. V was shortened by 0 bases and J by 9 bases, with 9 bases between the two germline ends. CDR3 in amino acids: CASSQDPTGQYF. The CDR3 nucleotides read TGTGCCAGCAGCCAAGACCCTACCGGGCAGTACTTC.

The CDR3 loop is CASSLGRYWAYEQYF. In nucleotides, the CDR3 is TGTGCCAGCAGTTTAGGACGTTACTGGGCATACGAGCAGTACTTC. The V and J genes are TRBV27 and TRBJ2-7; D gene unclear. In germline, CDR1 is MNHEY, CDR2 SMNVEV (reference sequence). Trimming removed 2 bases from V and 4 bases from J, with 15 bases in between. The CDR3 extends over 15 amino acids.

The chain links TRBV28 to TRBJ1-2; TRBD1 matches at 7 bases. This CDR3 region has 16 residues. After removal of 2 bases from V and 4 bases from J, the junction contained 10 bases not matched to a gene. Germline CDR1 is MDHEN and CDR2 is SYDVKM. CDR3 residues: CASSLVGIGTVYGYTF. In DNA, the CDR3 is TGTGCCAGCAGTTTAGTCGGAATCGGGACAGTCTATGGCTACACCTTC.

The J gene is TRBJ1-1, the V gene TRBV7-2, with 7 bases identical to TRBD1. Germline trimming cut 5 bases from V and 4 bases from J; bases unmatched to any gene: 10. Looked up from germline, CDR1 is SGHTA and CDR2 is FQGNSA. The CDR3 consists of 15 residues. The CDR3 DNA reads as TGTGCCAGCAGCGCCTACGACAGGGTGGGCACTGAAGCTTTCTTT. Protein sequence: CASSAYDRVGTEAFF.